Below, 21 T cell receptor beta chains from the same sample are listed, as sequenced in a study of cytomegalovirus exposure and HLA in healthy donors. The PCR had 60 Vbeta and 13 Jbeta primers. Libraries were prepared by immunoSEQ multiplex PCR; TCRdb keeps only in-frame clonotypes and omits some of them. This repertoire includes 200,000 or so clones. Sequenced input: PBMCs. The source is a boy between 5 and 17 years old in good health and CMV-seronegative.

V and J are TRBV20-1 and TRBJ2-3; D is uncertain. CDR3 length: 11 residues. CDR1 and CDR2 from the germline V gene are DFQATT and SNEGSKA (reference sequence). The V gene lost 6 bases and the J gene lost 0 bases, with 4 bases spanning the gap. CDR3: CSASSTDTQYF. The CDR3 region has the DNA TGCAGTGCCTCTAGCACAGATACGCAGTATTTT.

The chain employs TRBV4-2 and TRBJ2-7, with 14 bases aligning to TRBD2. Germline assignment: CDR1 LGHNA and CDR2 YNFKEQ. With 5 bases clipped from V and 7 bases from J, the junction kept 7 bases outside the gene matches. The CDR3 extends over 15 amino acids. CDR3: CASSAGLAGGEEQYF. In nucleotides, the CDR3 is TGTGCCAGCAGCGCCGGACTAGCGGGGGGAGAGGAGCAGTACTTC.

V gene TRBV5-8 combines with J gene TRBJ1-5; the D is unclear. Per the germline V gene, CDR1 is SGHTS and CDR2 is YDEGEE. CDR3 size: 15 residues. The germline V and J ends were trimmed by 0 bases and 7 bases, with 14 bases remaining between them. The CDR3: CASSLVLGEYQPQHF. CDR3 sequence (DNA): TGTGCCAGCAGCTTGGTTCTCGGGGAATACCAGCCCCAGCATTTT.

The chain carries TRBV9 and TRBJ2-3, with unresolved D. Trimming removed 0 bases at V and 2 bases at J, with 7 bases between. CDR1 SGDLS and CDR2 YYNGEE come from the germline V gene. The CDR3 spans 14 residues. The CDR3 DNA reads TGTGCCAGCAGCGTAGCCCCTTACACAGATACGCAGTATTTT. It specifies CASSVAPYTDTQYF.

The chain recombines TRBV28 with TRBJ2-2; unclear D gene. The CDR3 has 15 amino acids. Per germline, CDR1 MDHEN and CDR2 SYDVKM. Trimming took 4 bases from V and 2 from J, leaving 11 bases between them. The CDR3, as DNA: TGTGCCAGCAGTTCCCCCAGGCCTAACACCGGGGAGCTGTTTTTT. This codes for CASSSPRPNTGELFF.

Here the CDR3 reads CASSLAIAVDEQYF. In nucleotides, the CDR3 is TGTGCCAGCAGTTTAGCAATAGCGGTGGACGAGCAGTACTTC. The V call is TRBV27, the J call TRBJ2-7, with TRBD2 as a possible D gene (6 bases). Germline CDR1 is MNHEY and CDR2 is SMNVEV (reference sequence). Trimming took 2 bases from V and 5 from J, leaving 13 bases between them. This CDR3 is 14 amino acids long.

The chain combines TRBV27 with TRBJ1-2, with 9 bases that match TRBD1. Trimming cost V 6 bases and J 4 bases; bases outside gene matches: 6. CDR1 and CDR2 from the germline V gene are MNHEY and SMNVEV (reference sequence). The CDR3 is made up of 14 amino acids. CDR3 protein: CASRFLTGGYGYTF. The CDR3 coding sequence is TGTGCCAGCAGATTCTTGACAGGGGGCTATGGCTACACCTTC.

The rearrangement joins TRBV5-1 to TRBJ2-2; D might be TRBD2 (5 bases). Trimming took off 0 bases at V and 7 bases at J, with 13 bases between the two ends. Germline assignment: CDR1 SGHRS and CDR2 YFSETQ. CDR3 length: 15 residues. The CDR3 DNA reads TGCGCCAGCAGCTTGGTAACCGGGATCGGCGGGGAGCTGTTTTTT. Protein sequence: CASSLVTGIGGELFF.

J is TRBJ2-7 and V is TRBV27; D is possibly TRBD1 (6 bases). V was trimmed by 4 bases and J by 4 bases, leaving 17 bases between them. Germline CDR1 MNHEY, CDR2 SMNVEV (reference sequence). The CDR3 loop spans 15 amino acids. This chain's CDR3 is CASSSPLRGTYEQYF. CDR3 DNA sequence: TGTGCCAGCAGTTCTCCGCTCAGGGGTACATACGAGCAGTACTTC.

The V call is TRBV2, the J call TRBJ1-4; D unresolved. Per the germline V gene, CDR1 is SNHLY and CDR2 is FYNNEI. The germline V and J ends were trimmed by 11 bases and 4 bases, with 20 bases remaining between them. The CDR3 totals 15 residues. CDR3 bases: TGTGCCCGCCGGCGACCGGGTCGTGGTAATGAAAAACTGTTTTTT. Protein product: CARRRPGRGNEKLFF.

This chain uses TRBV6-4 with TRBJ1-5; 8 bases align to TRBD1. CDR3 length: 20 amino acids. Germline values: CDR1 MRHNA, CDR2 SNTAGT. The trim removed 0 bases at V and 0 bases at J, leaving 13 bases unmatched. CDR3 nucleotide sequence: TGTGCCAGCAGTGACTCGGCCCCTCCGGGACAGGAGTATAGCAATCAGCCCCAGCATTTT. As protein: CASSDSAPPGQEYSNQPQHF.

J is TRBJ2-2 and V is TRBV9, with 7 bases fitting TRBD2. Losses at the gene ends were 0 bases for V and 6 bases for J; bases not matched to a gene: 2. CDR3 length: 14 residues. Germline CDR1 reads SGDLS; CDR2 reads YYNGEE. The CDR3 coding sequence is TGTGCCAGCAGCGTAGCTGGGAGGGCCGGGGAGCTGTTTTTT. It specifies CASSVAGRAGELFF.

This chain uses TRBV14 with TRBJ2-5, with TRBD2 as a possible D gene (5 bases). V was clipped by 3 bases and J by 11 bases, with 22 bases between them. CDR1 is SGHDN, CDR2 FVKESK, per germline. The CDR3 loop spans 15 amino acids. Here the CDR3 DNA reads TGTGCCAGCAGCCAGTCCGGGAACCCACTCGGGGAGCAGTACTTC. It codes for CASSQSGNPLGEQYF. The entire variable domain, with the rest obtained from reference TRBV14 and TRBJ2-5, is as follows: EAGVTQFPSHSVIEKGQTVTLRCDPISGHDNLYWYRRVMGKEIKFLLHFVKESKQDESGMPNNRFLAERTGGTYSTLKVQPAELEDSGVYFCASSQSGNPLGEQYFGPGTRLLVL.

The chain combines TRBV4-1 with TRBJ2-2, with TRBD1 matching over 9 bases. CDR3 size: 15 residues. The J segment lost 4 bases and the V segment lost 1 base, leaving 1 base of the junction unmatched. Per the germline V gene, CDR1 is MGHRA and CDR2 is YSYEKL. The CDR3 coding sequence is TGCGCCAGCAGCCAAGGACAGGGGGTCACCGGGGAGCTGTTTTTT. It is translated as CASSQGQGVTGELFF.

The rearrangement joins TRBV27 to TRBJ1-2; no reliable D call. The germline V and J ends were trimmed by 4 bases and 10 bases, with 13 bases remaining between them. Per germline, CDR1 MNHEY and CDR2 SMNVEV (reference sequence). This CDR3 is built from 12 residues. The CDR3 coding sequence is TGTGCCAGCAGTTCCTCAAGCCTTGACTACACCTTC. Protein: CASSSSSLDYTF.

The chain links TRBV6-5 to TRBJ2-7; 9 bases fit TRBD1. Germline assignment: CDR1 MNHEY and CDR2 SVGAGI. V gave up 6 bases and J gave up 6 bases; unmatched junction bases: 12. The CDR3 is made up of 15 amino acids. CDR3 coding DNA: TGTGCCAGCAGAAAATCCTCCGGGACAGGGAGCGAGCAGTACTTC. This codes for CASRKSSGTGSEQYF.

The V and J genes are TRBV5-1 and TRBJ2-1; the D gene is possibly TRBD2 (5 bases). Trimming shortened V by 2 bases and J by 0 bases, and 9 bases separated the two germline ends. The CDR3 consists of 15 residues. Germline CDR1 is SGHRS and CDR2 is YFSETQ. CDR3 sequence: CASSLDTSSYNEQFF. The CDR3 DNA follows: TGCGCCAGCAGCTTAGACACTAGCTCCTACAATGAGCAGTTCTTC.

The CDR3 reads CASSLVGEENYGYTF. The CDR3 DNA sequence: TGTGCCAGCAGCTTGGTTGGGGAGGAGAACTATGGCTACACCTTC. This chain uses TRBV5-8 with TRBJ1-2; D is unclear. Trimming took off 0 bases at V and 2 bases at J, with 11 bases between the two ends. CDR3 length equals 15 residues. The germline gives CDR1 SGHTS, CDR2 YDEGEE.

The chain uses TRBV6-6 and TRBJ1-6, with TRBD1 matching over 7 bases. CDR1 is MNHNY, CDR2 SVGAGI, per germline (reference sequence). CDR3 length: 15 residues. V lost 7 bases and J lost 6; bases outside the gene matches: 9. CDR3 residues: CASTATGEGNSPLHF. The CDR3 DNA sequence: TGTGCCAGCACCGCAACAGGGGAAGGTAATTCACCCCTCCACTTT.

The chain couples TRBV5-1 to TRBJ2-1; 8 nucleotides line up with TRBD2. This CDR3 spans 15 amino acids. V lost 0 bases and J lost 7; bases outside the gene matches: 6. Germline V gives CDR1 SGHRS, CDR2 YFSETQ. The CDR3 loop is CASSLGPGLGNEQFF. Written as DNA, the CDR3 is TGCGCCAGCAGCTTGGGACCGGGACTAGGGAATGAGCAGTTCTTC.

The chain joins TRBV7-8 to TRBJ2-1; no definite D call. Germline CDR1 and CDR2: SGHVS and FQNEAQ. Trimming stripped 4 bases from V and 0 bases from J, with 10 bases between. The CDR3 runs 15 residues. As DNA, the CDR3 is TGTGCCAGCAGCTCCGACATTAGCTCCTACAATGAGCAGTTCTTC. This sequence encodes CASSSDISSYNEQFF. Based on the CDR3 plus reference TRBV7-8 and TRBJ2-1, the full variable domain is GAGVSQSPRYKVAKRGQDVALRCDPISGHVSLFWYQQALGQGPEFLTYFQNEAQLDKSGLPSDRFFAERPEGSVSTLKIQRTQQEDSAVYLCASSSDISSYNEQFFGPGTRLTVL.